These 21 T cell receptor beta chains share one sample of origin, sequenced in a study of T cell responses to AZD1222 COVID-19 vaccine. Clones were sequenced by immunoSEQ multiplex PCR, and TCRdb holds only the in-frame ones, with some missing. The sample records 90,000 to 130,000 clones, roughly 90% being singletons. The specimen was peripheral blood, collected on day 0 of AZD1222 vaccination. The receptors come from an adult in good health.

This chain links TRBV10-3 with TRBJ1-5; 7 positions agree with TRBD1. Germline V lookup: CDR1 ENHRY, CDR2 SYGVKD. Unmatched junction bases numbered 3, after V lost 4 bases and J lost 0 bases. The CDR3 runs 15 residues. The CDR3 sequence is CAISGGQVSNQPQHF. CDR3 DNA: TGTGCCATCAGTGGAGGACAGGTTAGCAATCAGCCCCAGCATTTT.

V and J are TRBV28 and TRBJ1-4, with D hard to call. This CDR3 comprises 15 residues. From germline, CDR1 is MDHEN and CDR2 SYDVKM. V lost 3 bases and J 11 bases, leaving 19 bases between the germline ends. The CDR3 region is CASSFPLVWDRKLFF. CDR3 DNA: TGTGCCAGCAGTTTTCCCCTTGTTTGGGATCGTAAACTGTTTTTT.

V usage is TRBV6-1 and J usage is TRBJ2-3; maybe TRBD2 (5 bases). CDR1 is MNHNS and CDR2 is SASEGT in the germline V gene. The CDR3 extends over 16 amino acids. V was pared by 2 bases and J by 3 bases, with 15 bases between. The CDR3 spells CASSESLGRGTDTQYF. CDR3 nucleotide sequence: TGTGCCAGCAGTGAATCCCTGGGGAGAGGGACAGATACGCAGTATTTT.

This clone appeared a few times. V gene TRBV5-5 combines with J gene TRBJ2-7, with D possibly matching TRBD2 (6 bases). CDR1 is SGHKS, CDR2 YYEKEE, per germline (reference sequence). The V end was cut by 3 bases, the J end by 7 bases, with 11 bases between. This CDR3 has 12 amino acids. The DNA for the CDR3 is TGTGCCAGCAGCTGGACTACGGGGGAGCAGTACTTC. Its translation: CASSWTTGEQYF.

The chain joins TRBV12-3 or TRBV12-4 to TRBJ2-7, with D perhaps assigned TRBD1 or TRBD2 (5 bases each). The ends were cut back, 6 bases at V and 3 bases at J, with 12 bases in the middle. The CDR3 is 13 amino acids. The CDR3 protein is CASSMTADYEQYF. The CDR3, as DNA: TGTGCCAGCAGCATGACAGCGGACTACGAGCAGTACTTC.

By share of the sample, this clone is medium-sized. The V call is TRBV6-1, the J call TRBJ2-4; 8 bases are shared with TRBD2. The J segment lost 0 bases and the V segment lost 0 bases, leaving 10 bases of the junction unmatched. This CDR3 is built from 19 residues. Per germline, CDR1 MNHNS and CDR2 SASEGT. The CDR3 protein is CASSEALSGGTGAKNIQYF. CDR3 DNA sequence: TGTGCCAGCAGTGAAGCGCTTTCGGGGGGGACGGGAGCCAAAAACATTCAGTACTTC.

This chain joins TRBV27 and TRBJ2-5; the D call may be TRBD1 or TRBD2 (6 bases each). V lost 2 bases and J 1 base, leaving 11 bases between the germline ends. Per germline, CDR1 MNHEY and CDR2 SMNVEV (reference sequence). The CDR3 is made up of 15 amino acids. The CDR3: CASSLQWGAQETQYF. CDR3 in DNA: TGTGCCAGCAGTTTACAGTGGGGGGCCCAAGAGACCCAGTACTTC.

The chain has TRBV27 and TRBJ1-2, with D perhaps matching TRBD1 (6 bases). Germline V lookup: CDR1 MNHEY, CDR2 SMNVEV (reference sequence). Trimming left V 8 bases short and J 7 bases short, with 17 bases between. The CDR3 has 13 amino acids. As DNA, the CDR3 is TGTGCCAGCCGCAGGGGAGGGATATTTGGCTACACCTTC. Translating it yields CASRRGGIFGYTF.

The chain has TRBV10-1 and TRBJ1-1; 8 bases agree with TRBD1. This CDR3 contains 13 residues. Unmatched junction bases numbered 3, after V lost 8 bases and J lost 1 base. Looked up from germline, CDR1 is WNHNN and CDR2 is SYGVQD (reference sequence). The CDR3 loop reads CASPGTGNTEAFF. The CDR3 bases are TGCGCCAGCCCCGGGACAGGGAACACTGAAGCTTTCTTT.

This chain links TRBV27 with TRBJ2-6, with a tentative D call TRBD2 (6 bases). V shed 8 bases and J shed 3 bases, with 14 bases lying between them. The CDR3 is 15 residues long. Germline V CDR1 and CDR2: MNHEY, SMNVEV (reference sequence). The CDR3 DNA sequence: TGTGCCAGCGCTTTTACGGGGGTTGGGGCCAACGTCCTGACTTTC. This translates into CASAFTGVGANVLTF. The full variable domain, rest sourced from reference TRBV27 and TRBJ2-6, is EAQVTQNPRYLITVTGKKLTVTCSQNMNHEYMSWYRQDPGLGLRQIYYSMNVEVTDKGDVPEGYKVSRKEKRNFPLILESPSPNQTSLYFCASAFTGVGANVLTFGAGSRLTVL.

V gene TRBV2 combines with J gene TRBJ1-1; TRBD1 is a possible D gene (5 bases). The germline V and J ends were trimmed by 1 base and 6 bases, with 9 bases remaining between them. The CDR3 extends over 13 amino acids. Germline V gives CDR1 SNHLY, CDR2 FYNNEI. In nucleotides, the CDR3 is TGTGCCAGCAGTGAAGTTGGGGCAGCTGAAGCTTTCTTT. This codes for CASSEVGAAEAFF.

The V and J genes are TRBV27 and TRBJ1-5, with TRBD1 as a possible D gene (5 bases). The CDR3 runs 14 residues. Germline V lookup: CDR1 MNHEY, CDR2 SMNVEV (reference sequence). V was pared by 3 bases and J by 4 bases, with 10 bases between. The CDR3 DNA follows: TGTGCCAGCAGTTTGATAGGGGAAAATCAGCCCCAGCATTTT. Translated: CASSLIGENQPQHF.

This sequence joins TRBV2 and TRBJ1-1; no reliable D call. This CDR3 spans 13 amino acids. V lost 5 bases and J lost 5, with 12 bases in between. In germline, CDR1 is SNHLY, CDR2 FYNNEI. CDR3 protein: CASSLGWKTEAFF. CDR3 coding DNA: TGTGCCAGCAGTTTAGGGTGGAAGACTGAAGCTTTCTTT.

The V and J genes are TRBV28 and TRBJ1-2; unclear D gene. Germline-derived CDR1 and CDR2 are MDHEN and SYDVKM. The CDR3 is made up of 13 amino acids. V was cut by 6 bases and J by 2 bases, with 10 bases left in between. CDR3 loop: CASSPGFNYGYTF. The CDR3 DNA is TGTGCCAGCAGCCCGGGTTTCAACTATGGCTACACCTTC.

This sequence joins TRBV15 and TRBJ2-1; D possibly corresponds to TRBD2 (5 bases). This CDR3 region has 15 residues. Germline-derived CDR1 and CDR2 are LNHNV and YYDKDF (reference sequence). Trimming cost V 1 base and J 2 bases, with 9 bases left between them. This CDR3 is CATSRGQEAYNEQFF. DNA of the CDR3: TGTGCCACCAGCAGAGGGCAGGAGGCCTACAATGAGCAGTTCTTC.

The chain couples TRBV28 to TRBJ1-1, with no clear D. Per the germline V gene, CDR1 is MDHEN and CDR2 is SYDVKM. CDR3 size: 13 residues. With 3 bases removed from V and 1 base from J, the gap between germline ends came to 6 bases. CDR3 region: CASSLGRNTEAFF. The CDR3 region has the DNA TGTGCCAGCAGTTTGGGGAGGAACACTGAAGCTTTCTTT. The full variable domain, in which reference TRBV28 and TRBJ1-1 provide the parts outside the CDR3, is DVKVTQSSRYLVKRTGEKVFLECVQDMDHENMFWYRQDPGLGLRLIYFSYDVKMKEKGDIPEGYSVSREKKERFSLILESASTNQTSMYLCASSLGRNTEAFFGQGTRLTVV.

This clone was found a few times. J is TRBJ2-2 and V is TRBV30, with no clear D. Per germline, CDR1 GTSNPN and CDR2 SVGIG (reference sequence). The V gene lost 2 bases and the J gene lost 8 bases, with 12 bases spanning the gap. This CDR3 comprises 13 residues. In nucleotides, the CDR3 is TGTGCCTGGAGTCGTTCCCCCTTAGGGGAGCTGTTTTTT. This translates into CAWSRSPLGELFF.

The rearrangement joins TRBV7-9 to TRBJ2-2; TRBD2 might be the D (6 bases). The CDR3 totals 16 residues. Trimming removed 5 bases from V and 4 bases from J, with 17 bases in between. CDR1 SEHNR and CDR2 FQNEAQ come from the germline V gene (reference sequence). The CDR3 nucleotides read TGTGCCAGCAGCCGCGTGACTAGTCAGAGCACCGGGGAGCTGTTTTTT. It translates to CASSRVTSQSTGELFF.

This clone was seen many times. This chain uses TRBV12-3 or TRBV12-4 with TRBJ2-2; D is uncertain. This CDR3 has 12 residues. The V end was cut by 3 bases, the J end by 5 bases, with 4 bases between. The CDR3 spells CASSFGTGELFF. CDR3 coding DNA: TGTGCCAGCAGTTTCGGAACCGGGGAGCTGTTTTTT.

V is TRBV19 and J is TRBJ1-3; a weak D match, TRBD1 (5 bases). Germline V gene lookup returns CDR1 LNHDA and CDR2 SQIVND (reference sequence). Trimming stripped 4 bases from V and 0 bases from J, with 13 bases between. This CDR3 region has 16 residues. CDR3 region: CASSTGHPSSGNTIYF. In nucleotides, the CDR3 is TGTGCCAGTAGTACCGGACACCCGAGCTCTGGAAACACCATATATTTT.

V gene TRBV5-1 combines with J gene TRBJ1-1; D unclear. Trimming stripped 0 bases from V and 3 bases from J, with 6 bases between. This CDR3 is 13 amino acids long. CDR1 and CDR2 from the germline V gene are SGHRS and YFSETQ. The DNA for the CDR3 is TGCGCCAGCAGCTTGGCGGCATACACTGAAGCTTTCTTT. Its protein product is CASSLAAYTEAFF.